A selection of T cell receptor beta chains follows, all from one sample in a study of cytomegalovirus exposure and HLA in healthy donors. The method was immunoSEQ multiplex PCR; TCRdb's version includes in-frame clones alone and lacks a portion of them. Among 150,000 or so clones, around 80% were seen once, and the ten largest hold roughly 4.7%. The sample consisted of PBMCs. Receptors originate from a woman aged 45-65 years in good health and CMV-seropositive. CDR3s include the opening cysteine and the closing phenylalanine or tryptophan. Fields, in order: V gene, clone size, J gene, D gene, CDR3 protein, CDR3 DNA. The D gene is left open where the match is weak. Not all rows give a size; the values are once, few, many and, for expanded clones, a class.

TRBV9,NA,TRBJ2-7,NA,CASSPWERGLAYEQYF,TGTGCCAGCAGCCCTTGGGAAAGGGGCCTTGCCTACGAGCAGTACTTC
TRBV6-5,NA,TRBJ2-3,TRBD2,CASRMGGGDTQYF,TGTGCCAGCCGTATGGGGGGGGGAGATACGCAGTATTTT
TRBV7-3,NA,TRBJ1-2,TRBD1,CASSSGTGGGGYTF,TGTGCCAGCAGCTCCGGGACAGGGGGCGGCGGCTACACCTTC
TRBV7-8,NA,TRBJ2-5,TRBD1,CASSYGQGALEQYF,TGTGCCAGCAGCTATGGACAGGGGGCGTTGGAGCAGTACTTC
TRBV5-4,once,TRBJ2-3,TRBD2,CASSLGLAGGATQYF,TGTGCCAGCAGCTTGGGACTAGCGGGTGGGGCTACGCAGTATTTT
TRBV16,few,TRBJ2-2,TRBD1,CASSQSRPGGLTGELFF,TGTGCCAGCAGCCAATCGCGGCCAGGGGGCTTGACCGGGGAGCTGTTTTTT
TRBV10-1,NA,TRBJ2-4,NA,CASSEAGKNIQYF,TGCGCCAGCAGTGAGGCGGGGAAAAACATTCAGTACTTC
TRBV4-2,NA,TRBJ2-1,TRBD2,CASGGGGGGNNEQFF,TGTGCCAGCGGGGGAGGCGGGGGGGGCAACAATGAGCAGTTCTTC
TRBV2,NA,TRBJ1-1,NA,CASSWGRANTEAFF,TGTGCCAGCAGCTGGGGCAGGGCCAACACTGAAGCTTTCTTT
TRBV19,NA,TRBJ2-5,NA,CASSPTGQIQETQYF,TGTGCCAGTAGTCCAACTGGACAGATCCAAGAGACCCAGTACTTC
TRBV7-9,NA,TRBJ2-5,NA,CSSSFPVSGEETQYF,TGTTCCAGCAGCTTTCCGGTCTCTGGGGAGGAGACCCAGTACTTC
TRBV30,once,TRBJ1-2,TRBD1,CAWSVGQPGYTF,TGTGCCTGGAGTGTGGGACAGCCTGGCTACACCTTC
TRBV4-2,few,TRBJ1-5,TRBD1,CASSQDSQGTVFAQHF,TGTGCCAGCAGCCAAGATTCCCAGGGGACAGTTTTCGCCCAGCATTTT
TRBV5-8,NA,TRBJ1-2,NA,CASSFGRINYGYTF,TGTGCCAGCAGCTTTGGCAGAATAAACTATGGCTACACCTTC
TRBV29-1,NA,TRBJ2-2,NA,CSVAEGDTGELFF,TGCAGCGTTGCCGAGGGGGACACCGGGGAGCTGTTTTTT
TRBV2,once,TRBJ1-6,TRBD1,CASTRQGISYNSPLHF,TGTGCCAGCACCCGACAGGGCATTTCCTATAATTCACCCCTCCACTTT
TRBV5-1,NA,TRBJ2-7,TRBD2,CASSLGQRETYEQYF,TGCGCCAGCAGCTTGGGCCAGCGGGAGACCTACGAGCAGTACTTC
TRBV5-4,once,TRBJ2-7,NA,CASSLGGGRSNEQYF,TGTGCCAGCAGCCTGGGGGGAGGCCGCAGCAACGAGCAGTACTTC
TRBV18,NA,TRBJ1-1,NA,CASSPPGGMNTEAFF,TGTGCCAGCTCTCCTCCGGGAGGGATGAACACTGAAGCTTTCTTT
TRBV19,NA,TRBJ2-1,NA,CASSIGNRANEQFF,TGTGCCAGTAGTATCGGGAACAGGGCCAATGAGCAGTTCTTC
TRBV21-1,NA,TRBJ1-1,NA,CASRGSSFGLNTEAFF,TGTGCCAGCAGGGGCAGCTCTTTCGGTTTGAACACTGAAGCTTTCTTT
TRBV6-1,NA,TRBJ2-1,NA,CASSRGWDNEQFF,TGTGCCAGCAGTCGAGGGTGGGATAATGAGCAGTTCTTC
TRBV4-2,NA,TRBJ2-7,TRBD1,CASSQVGTGPYEQYF,TGTGCCAGCAGCCAAGTGGGGACAGGGCCCTACGAGCAGTACTTC
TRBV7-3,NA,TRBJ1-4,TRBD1,CASSLSGGTNEKLFF,TGTGCCAGCAGCTTGTCAGGGGGCACTAATGAAAAACTGTTTTTT
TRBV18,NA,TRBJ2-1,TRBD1,CASSPLGTGGINEQFF,TGTGCCAGCTCACCCCTCGGGACAGGGGGGATCAATGAGCAGTTCTTC
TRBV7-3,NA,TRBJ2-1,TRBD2,CASSPGLGVGNEQFF,TGTGCCAGCAGCCCCGGACTAGGAGTTGGAAATGAGCAGTTCTTC
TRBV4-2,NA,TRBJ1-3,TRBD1,CASSQGGQGRGNTIYF,TGTGCCAGCAGCCAAGGGGGACAGGGGAGGGGAAACACCATATATTTT
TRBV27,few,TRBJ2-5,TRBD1,CASSSMTPRQGSLAETQYF,TGTGCCAGCAGTTCCATGACCCCTAGACAGGGGAGTTTGGCAGAGACCCAGTACTTC
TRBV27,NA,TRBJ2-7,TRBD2,CASSSMAGGDFYEQYF,TGTGCCAGCAGTTCGATGGCGGGAGGGGACTTTTACGAGCAGTACTTC
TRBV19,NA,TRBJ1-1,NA,CASSSSFVGGAFF,TGTGCCAGTAGTTCTTCTTTTGTCGGGGGAGCTTTCTTT
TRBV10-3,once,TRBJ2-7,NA,CAISAGERSYEQYF,TGTGCCATCAGTGCGGGAGAGAGGTCCTACGAGCAGTACTTC
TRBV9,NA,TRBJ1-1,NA,CASSEKGHTEAFF,TGTGCCAGCTCGGAGAAGGGGCACACTGAAGCTTTCTTT
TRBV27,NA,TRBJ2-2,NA,CASSLGSGSNTGELFF,TGTGCCAGCAGTTTAGGGTCAGGGTCGAACACCGGGGAGCTGTTTTTT
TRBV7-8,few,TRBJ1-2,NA,CASSLRYENPNYGYTF,TGTGCCAGCAGCTTGCGTTACGAAAATCCTAACTATGGCTACACCTTC
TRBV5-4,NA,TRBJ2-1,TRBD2,CASSSRRAGGVYNEQFF,TGTGCCAGCAGCTCCAGGCGTGCCGGGGGGGTCTACAATGAGCAGTTCTTC
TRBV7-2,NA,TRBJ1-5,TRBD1,CASSLSGGASDQPQHF,TGTGCCAGCAGCTTATCAGGGGGCGCCTCGGATCAGCCCCAGCATTTT
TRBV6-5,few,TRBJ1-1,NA,CASSYVRMNTEAFF,TGTGCCAGCAGTTACGTGCGGATGAACACTGAAGCTTTCTTT
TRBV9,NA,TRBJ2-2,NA,CASSVAVGGGRGAGELFF,TGTGCCAGCAGCGTAGCCGTGGGAGGCGGCCGGGGCGCCGGGGAGCTGTTTTTT
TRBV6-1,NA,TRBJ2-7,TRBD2,CASSQKSTSSYEQYF,TGTGCCAGCAGTCAAAAATCGACTAGCTCATACGAGCAGTACTTC
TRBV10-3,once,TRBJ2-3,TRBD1,CAIAPGQGTDTQYF,TGTGCCATTGCTCCGGGACAGGGCACAGATACGCAGTATTTT
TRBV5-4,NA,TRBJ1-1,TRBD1,CASSTGTENTEAFF,TGTGCCAGCAGCACGGGGACAGAGAACACTGAAGCTTTCTTT
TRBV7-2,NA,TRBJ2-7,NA,CASSLGSGSYEQYF,TGTGCCAGCAGCTTAGGGAGTGGGTCCTACGAGCAGTACTTC
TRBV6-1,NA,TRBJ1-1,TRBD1,CASGSGGTEAFF,TGTGCCAGCGGATCAGGGGGAACTGAAGCTTTCTTT
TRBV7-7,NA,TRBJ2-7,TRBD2,CASSLDGSGVYEQYF,TGTGCTAGCAGCTTAGATGGGAGCGGGGTGTACGAGCAGTACTTC
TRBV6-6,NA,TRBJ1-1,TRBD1,CASSPPRTGDNTEAFF,TGTGCCAGCAGCCCACCCCGGACAGGGGATAACACTGAAGCTTTCTTT
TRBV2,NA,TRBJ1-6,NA,CASSEGRSSYNSPLHF,TGTGCCAGCAGTGAAGGAAGGAGCTCCTATAATTCACCCCTCCACTTT
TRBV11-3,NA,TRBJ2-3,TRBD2,CASSPTSGLADTQYF,TGTGCCAGCAGCCCCACGAGTGGACTAGCGGATACGCAGTATTTT
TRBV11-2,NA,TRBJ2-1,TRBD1,CASSLDRGRMIEQFF,TGTGCCAGCAGCTTAGACAGGGGGCGCATGATTGAGCAGTTCTTC
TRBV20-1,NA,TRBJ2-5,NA,CSGRLQETQYF,TGCAGTGGGAGGCTCCAAGAGACCCAGTACTTC
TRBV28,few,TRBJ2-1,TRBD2,CASRTSGLAEQFF,TGTGCCAGCAGGACTAGCGGACTGGCTGAGCAGTTCTTC
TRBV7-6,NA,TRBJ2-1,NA,CASSLSEWSGSYNEQFF,TGTGCCAGCAGCTTAAGTGAATGGAGCGGGTCCTACAATGAGCAGTTCTTC
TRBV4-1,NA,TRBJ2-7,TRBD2,CASSSRRDGGAREQYF,TGCGCCAGCAGCTCCCGGCGGGACGGGGGGGCACGTGAGCAGTACTTC
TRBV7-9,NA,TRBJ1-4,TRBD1,CASSLTSGQGSNEKLFF,TGTGCCAGCAGCTTAACTAGTGGACAGGGCAGTAATGAAAAACTGTTTTTT
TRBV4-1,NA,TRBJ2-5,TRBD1,CASSQRFNRGETQYF,TGCGCCAGCAGCCAACGGTTCAACAGGGGGGAGACCCAGTACTTC
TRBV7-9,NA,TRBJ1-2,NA,CASSPAVSYGYTF,TGTGCCAGCAGCCCAGCGGTCTCCTATGGCTACACCTTC
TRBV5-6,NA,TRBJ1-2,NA,CASSLGGQNYGYTF,TGTGCCAGCAGCTTGGGCGGACAGAACTATGGCTACACCTTC
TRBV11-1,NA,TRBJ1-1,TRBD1,CASSLVPGGRMNTEAFF,TGTGCCAGCAGCTTAGTACCAGGGGGGAGGATGAACACTGAAGCTTTCTTT
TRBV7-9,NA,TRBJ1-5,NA,CSSSSIGNQPQHF,TGTTCCAGCAGCTCCATTGGCAATCAGCCCCAGCATTTT
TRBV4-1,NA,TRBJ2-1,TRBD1,CASSQPGQATYNEQFF,TGCGCCAGCAGCCAACCGGGACAGGCTACCTACAATGAGCAGTTCTTC
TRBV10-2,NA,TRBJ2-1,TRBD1,CASSEGQGPYNEQFF,TGCGCCAGCAGCGAGGGACAGGGCCCCTACAATGAGCAGTTCTTC